Given below is one TCR beta chain in context. Antigen: not known. This entry belongs to a study of CD8+ T cells in alopecia areata. The study's findings and limits: Scalp data also include sequences from resident alphabeta T cells of normal skin.

Trimming removed 3 bases from V and 4 bases from J, with 7 bases in between. From germline, CDR1 is GTSNPN and CDR2 SVGIG (reference sequence). This CDR3 contains 11 residues. Extracted RNA was reverse transcribed, and the resulting cDNA served as sequencing template. The data were produced by immunoSEQ multiplex PCR, yet TCRdb's version contains in-frame clones alone and is incomplete. The sample lists roughly 250,000 clones; about 62% were seen once. This sample's treatment: oral pan-JAK inhibitor, 5-10 mg twice daily. This rearrangement joins TRBV30 to TRBJ2-7; D is ambiguous. The sequencing here drew on CD4+ T cells sorted from blood, taken around week 54, from a patient treated with tofacitinib. This TCR was sampled from a human donor with alopecia areata. CDR3 nucleotide sequence: TGTGCCTGGAGATCTGTGTACGAGCAGTACTTC. Encoded protein: CAWRSVYEQYF.